The 15 T cell receptor beta chains given below trace back to one sample, sequenced in a study of early T cells in non-severe SARS-CoV-2 infection. From the 5' RACE reads, TCRdb called clonotypes with MiXCR, one entry per CDR3 protein. This sample carries approximately 90,000 distinct CDR3 sequences, roughly 15% of them seen once, and the ten largest clones take about 5%. The sequencing used whole blood, collected at baseline. These receptors came from an adult who was a healthcare worker with PCR-confirmed SARS-CoV-2 infection or an uninfected control (not recorded which).

This clonotype turned up a few times. This chain uses TRBV12-3 or TRBV12-4 with TRBJ2-1; unclear D gene. The CDR3 is 12 residues long. Trimming cost V 6 bases and J 4 bases, with 7 bases left between them. CDR3: CASSLTYNEQFF. CDR3 in DNA: TGTGCCAGCAGCCTAACATACAATGAGCAGTTCTTC.

V usage is TRBV12-3 or TRBV12-4 and J usage is TRBJ1-4; D is ambiguous. Trimming stripped 7 bases from V and 10 bases from J, with 19 bases between. The CDR3 sequence is 14 residues long. This CDR3 is CASTHSGSDLKLFF. CDR3 nucleotide sequence: TGTGCCAGCACCCATTCTGGATCAGACTTAAAACTGTTTTTT.

The CDR3 nucleotides read TGTGCCAGCAGCTTAGCGTCTAGCGGAGAGCAGTTCTTC. Translation: CASSLASSGEQFF. The chain is built from TRBV7-2 and TRBJ2-1; 7 positions match TRBD2. V shed 0 bases and J 10 bases; nucleotides not matched to a gene: 3. The CDR3 runs to 13 residues. Germline CDR1 SGHTA, CDR2 FQGNSA.

Here the CDR3 DNA reads TGTGCCAGCGGGGCCTACTCCTACGAGCAGTACTTC. This sequence encodes CASGAYSYEQYF. The chain couples TRBV12-3 or TRBV12-4 to TRBJ2-7; possibly TRBD1 for D (5 bases). Trimming shortened V by 8 bases and J by 0 bases, and 8 bases separated the two germline ends. The CDR3 has 12 residues.

This clonotype was counted only a few times. This chain connects TRBV7-9 to TRBJ1-1; D ambiguous. CDR1 is SEHNR, CDR2 FQNEAQ, per germline (reference sequence). The length of the CDR3 is 13 residues. V lost 5 bases and J 5 bases, leaving 12 bases between the germline ends. As DNA, the CDR3 is TGTGCCAGCAGCCGCCTTCCCTTTACTGAAGCTTTCTTT. Translated, it gives CASSRLPFTEAFF.

The V and J genes are TRBV4-3 and TRBJ2-2; TRBD1 is a possible D gene (6 bases). The ends were cut back, 3 bases at V and 5 bases at J, with 13 bases in the middle. The CDR3 is 15 amino acids. Germline CDR1 and CDR2: LGHNA and YSLEER. The CDR3 DNA sequence: TGCGCCAGCAGCCATATCCCAGGGGCGACCGGGGAGCTGTTTTTT. Translated, it gives CASSHIPGATGELFF.

The chain is built from TRBV5-5 and TRBJ2-5, with 10 bases that match TRBD2. The CDR3 length is 16 residues. Unmatched junction bases numbered 8, after V lost 3 bases and J lost 3 bases. Germline CDR1 reads SGHKS; CDR2 reads YYEKEE (reference sequence). The CDR3 DNA reads TGTGCCAGCAGCTCTTTGAGCGGGAGGGGAAAAGAGACCCAGTACTTC. This sequence encodes CASSSLSGRGKETQYF.

This clonotype was counted a few times. The chain couples TRBV18 to TRBJ2-1; 8 positions agree with TRBD1. Trimming took 6 bases from V and 14 from J; bases not matched to a gene: 18. The CDR3 has 15 amino acids. CDR1 KGHSH and CDR2 LQKENI come from the germline V gene. The CDR3 DNA reads TGTGCCAGCTCCCAAGGGGGGACAGGTGGTTCGGAAAAGTTCTTC. This encodes CASSQGGTGGSEKFF.

This clonotype has only a few counts. The chain is built from TRBV5-4 and TRBJ1-2, with D hard to call. Germline lookup yields CDR1 SGHNT and CDR2 YYREEE (reference sequence). The CDR3 has 13 amino acids. V lost 4 bases and J 6 bases, leaving 13 bases between the germline ends. The CDR3 coding sequence is TGTGCCAGCAGCGACCAGGACGGTCATGGCTACACCTTC. Its translation: CASSDQDGHGYTF.

The genes are TRBV7-2 and TRBJ2-7, with a weak D call TRBD2 (7 bases). CDR1 is SGHTA, CDR2 FQGNSA, per germline. Trimming removed 4 bases from V and 5 bases from J, with 21 bases in between. This CDR3 is built from 16 residues. The CDR3 sequence is CASSSQGRVGLHEQYF. CDR3 sequence (DNA): TGTGCCAGCAGCTCCCAGGGGAGGGTAGGGCTCCACGAGCAGTACTTC.

The sample holds a few counts of this clonotype. CDR3 bases: TGTGCCAGTAGTATAGCGGGGGACTACGAGCAGTACTTC. It translates to CASSIAGDYEQYF. The J gene is TRBJ2-7, the V gene TRBV19; possibly TRBD2 for D (6 bases). Germline CDR1 LNHDA, CDR2 SQIVND (reference sequence). The V and J ends lost 1 base and 3 bases respectively, with 7 bases between them. This CDR3 has 13 residues.

This clonotype has a handful of counts. This sequence joins TRBV29-1 and TRBJ2-5; possibly TRBD2 for D (5 bases). Trimming took 0 bases from V and 4 from J, leaving 12 bases between them. The CDR3 has 14 amino acids. CDR1 and CDR2 (germline): SQVTM, ANQGSEA. CDR3 protein: CSVEDPRVRETQYF. The CDR3 nucleotides are TGCAGCGTTGAAGATCCGAGGGTCCGAGAGACCCAGTACTTC.

This clonotype has at least ten counts. The chain carries TRBV2 and TRBJ2-3, with D perhaps matching TRBD1 (6 bases). The V and J ends lost 4 bases and 2 bases respectively, with 13 bases between them. This CDR3 has 15 amino acids. The germline gives CDR1 SNHLY, CDR2 FYNNEI. The CDR3 DNA follows: TGTGCCAGCAGTGTCAGGACAGCCTTCACAGATACGCAGTATTTT. This codes for CASSVRTAFTDTQYF. The full variable domain, rest sourced from reference TRBV2 and TRBJ2-3, is EPEVTQTPSHQVTQMGQEVILRCVPISNHLYFYWYRQILGQKVEFLVSFYNNEISEKSEIFDDQFSVERPDGSNFTLKIRSTKLEDSAMYFCASSVRTAFTDTQYFGPGTRLTVL.

The chain carries TRBV5-1 and TRBJ2-4; 13 bases line up with TRBD2. Per the germline V gene, CDR1 is SGHRS and CDR2 is YFSETQ. V dropped 2 bases and J dropped 4; count of bases not matched to a gene: 3. The CDR3 spans 16 residues. The CDR3 coding sequence is TGCGCCAGCAGCTTTTCGGGACTAGCGGGAAAAAACATTCAGTACTTC. It yields the protein CASSFSGLAGKNIQYF.

Only one count was recorded for this clonotype. J is TRBJ1-6 and V is TRBV27, with 7 bases matching TRBD1. CDR1 and CDR2 from the germline V gene are MNHEY and SMNVEV (reference sequence). The CDR3 runs 13 residues. With V trimmed by 6 bases and J by 10 bases, 6 bases remained unmatched. CDR3 DNA: TGTGCCAGCAGGGACAGGCTAGGATCACCCCTCCACTTT. Protein: CASRDRLGSPLHF.